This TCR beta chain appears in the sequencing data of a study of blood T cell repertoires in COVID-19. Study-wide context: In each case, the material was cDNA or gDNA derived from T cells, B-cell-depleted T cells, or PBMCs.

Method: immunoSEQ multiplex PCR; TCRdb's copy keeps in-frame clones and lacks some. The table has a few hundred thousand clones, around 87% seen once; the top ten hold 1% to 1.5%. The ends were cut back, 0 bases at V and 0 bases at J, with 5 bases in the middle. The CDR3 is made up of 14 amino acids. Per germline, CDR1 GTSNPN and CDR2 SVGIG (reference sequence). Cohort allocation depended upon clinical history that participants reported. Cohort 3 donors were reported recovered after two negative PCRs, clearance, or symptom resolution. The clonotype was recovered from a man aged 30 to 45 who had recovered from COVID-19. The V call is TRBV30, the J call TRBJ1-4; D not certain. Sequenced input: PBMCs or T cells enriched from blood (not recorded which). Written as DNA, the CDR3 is TGTGCCTGGAGTGTTGGAGCAACTAATGAAAAACTGTTTTTT. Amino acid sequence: CAWSVGATNEKLFF.